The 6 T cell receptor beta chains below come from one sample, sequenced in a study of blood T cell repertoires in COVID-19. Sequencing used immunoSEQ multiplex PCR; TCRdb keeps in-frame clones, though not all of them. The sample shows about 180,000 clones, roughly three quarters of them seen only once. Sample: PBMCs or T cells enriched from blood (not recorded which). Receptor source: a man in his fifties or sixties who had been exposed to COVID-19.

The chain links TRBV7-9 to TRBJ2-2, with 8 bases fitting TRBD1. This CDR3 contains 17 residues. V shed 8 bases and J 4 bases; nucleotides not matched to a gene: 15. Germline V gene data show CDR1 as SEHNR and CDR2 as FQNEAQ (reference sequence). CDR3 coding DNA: TGTGCCAGCGGGCCACAGTCAGGGACAGGAAGCACCGGGGAGCTGTTTTTT. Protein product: CASGPQSGTGSTGELFF.

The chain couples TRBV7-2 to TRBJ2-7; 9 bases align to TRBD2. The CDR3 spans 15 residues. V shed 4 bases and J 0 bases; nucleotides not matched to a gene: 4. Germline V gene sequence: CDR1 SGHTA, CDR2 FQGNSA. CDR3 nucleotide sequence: TGTGCCAGCAGCTCTAGCGGGGCTAGCTCCTACGAGCAGTACTTC. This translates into CASSSSGASSYEQYF.

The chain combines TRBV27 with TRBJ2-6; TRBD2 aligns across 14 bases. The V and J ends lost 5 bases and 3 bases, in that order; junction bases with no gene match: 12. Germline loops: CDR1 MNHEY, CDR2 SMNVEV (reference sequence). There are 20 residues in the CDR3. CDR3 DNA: TGTGCCAGCAGTACCTACCCCGGACTAGCGGGAGGTGGTGGGGCCAACGTCCTGACTTTC. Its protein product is CASSTYPGLAGGGGANVLTF.

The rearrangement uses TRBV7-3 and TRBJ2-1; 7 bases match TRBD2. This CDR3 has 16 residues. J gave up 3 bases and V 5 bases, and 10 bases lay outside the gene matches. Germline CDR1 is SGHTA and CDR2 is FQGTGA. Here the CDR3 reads CASSQHASGNYNEQFF. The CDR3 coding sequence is TGTGCCAGCAGCCAGCATGCTAGCGGCAACTACAATGAGCAGTTCTTC.

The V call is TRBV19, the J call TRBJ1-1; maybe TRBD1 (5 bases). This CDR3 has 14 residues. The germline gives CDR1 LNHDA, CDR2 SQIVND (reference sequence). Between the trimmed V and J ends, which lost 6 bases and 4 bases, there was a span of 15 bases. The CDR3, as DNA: TGTGCCAGTAGGTCCGGGGGGGGACTCACTGAAGCTTTCTTT. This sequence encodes CASRSGGGLTEAFF.

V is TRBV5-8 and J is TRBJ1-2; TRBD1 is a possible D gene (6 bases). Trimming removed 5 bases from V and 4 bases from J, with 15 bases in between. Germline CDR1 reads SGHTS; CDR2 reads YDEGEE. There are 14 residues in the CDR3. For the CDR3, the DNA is TGTGCCAGCAGTTTACAGGGTGTACTCTATGGCTACACCTTC. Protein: CASSLQGVLYGYTF.